This T cell receptor (beta chain) derives from a study of T cell repertoires in cytomegalovirus infection. Across the study: Recently described HLA-C-restricted plus well-studied HLA-B-restricted CMV epitopes were used. Carrying CMV and the relevant HLA type showed in public TCR beta signatures. Study-level findings and limits: What dominated the ex vivo response were HLA-C-restricted CMV-specific TCR beta clonotypes.

One entry per CDR3 protein, called by TCRdb with MiXCR from the reads. The profile covers about half a million distinct CDR3 sequences, with about 44% appearing a single time and around two fifths taken by the ten largest. About this clonotype: Its antigen is currently unknown.

Germline-derived CDR1 and CDR2 are SGHTA and FQGNSA. This CDR3 spans 15 amino acids. With V trimmed by 3 bases and J by 5 bases, 6 bases remained unmatched. This clonotype was sampled from a human donor in good health (CMV status not recorded). Some clones in this sample may be carry-over from other donors' samples. This rearrangement joins TRBV7-2 to TRBJ2-1; 8 bases map to TRBD2. Sequences were derived from cultured PBMCs, sampled from culture after CMV antigen stimulation. CDR3 in amino acids: CASSFRSGGDNEQFF. In DNA form, the CDR3 reads TGTGCCAGCAGCTTTAGGAGCGGGGGAGACAATGAGCAGTTCTTC.